The rows below give T cell receptor beta chains drawn from one sample of a study of T cell responses to AZD1222 COVID-19 vaccine. The table came from immunoSEQ multiplex PCR; TCRdb's copy has only in-frame clones and leaves some out. The sample lists some 47,000 clones, 83% occurring once. The sample in question was peripheral blood, obtained on day 0 of AZD1222 vaccination. The receptors stem from an adult in good health. The CDR3 runs from the conserved cysteine through the conserved F or W. The D gene is left open where the match is weak. Where a row states a size, it is once, few, many or the class of an expanded clone; other rows omit it.

d_gene	abundance	j_gene	v_gene	CDR3nt	CDR3aa
.	.	TRBJ2-2	TRBV3-1/TRBV3-2	TGTGCCAGCAGCCAAGGACTAGTCACCGGGGAGCTGTTTTTT	CASSQGLVTGELFF
TRBD1	.	TRBJ2-1	TRBV27	TGTGCCAGCAGTATAAGAAGGGGGCTCGACAATGAGCAGTTCTTC	CASSIRRGLDNEQFF
TRBD2	.	TRBJ2-2	TRBV28	TGTGCCAGCAGTCGGCTAGCGGGGGGGTATCGGACCGGGGAGCTGTTTTTT	CASSRLAGGYRTGELFF
.	.	TRBJ1-5	TRBV27	TGTGCCAGCAGTTGGGGGGGCAATCAGCCCCAGCATTTT	CASSWGGNQPQHF
.	.	TRBJ2-7	TRBV4-1	TGCGCCAGCAGCCAAGGAATCCTCCCCTCCTACGAGCAGTACTTC	CASSQGILPSYEQYF
.	.	TRBJ2-3	TRBV27	TGTGCCAGCAGTTCTGTAGGAGATACGCAGTATTTT	CASSSVGDTQYF
TRBD1	.	TRBJ2-3	TRBV11-3	TGTGCCAGCAGCCGACGGACAGGATTTTACACAGATACGCAGTATTTT	CASSRRTGFYTDTQYF
TRBD1	.	TRBJ1-2	TRBV3-1/TRBV3-2	TGTGCCAGCAGCCAAGGACAGGGGGCGAGGGGCTACACCTTC	CASSQGQGARGYTF
.	once	TRBJ2-3	TRBV11-2	TGTGCCAGCAGCTTAGGTAAACCCGGGACTCTCAGGGCGGATACGCAGTATTTT	CASSLGKPGTLRADTQYF
.	.	TRBJ2-5	TRBV18	TGTGCCAGCTCACCGCAAGAGACCCAGTACTTC	CASSPQETQYF
.	.	TRBJ1-2	TRBV30	TGTGCCTCAGTAGAGGGAGTCTATGGCTACACCTTC	CASVEGVYGYTF
.	few	TRBJ2-7	TRBV11-3	TGTGCCAGCAGCCGCGGGAACTACGAGCAGTACTTC	CASSRGNYEQYF
TRBD1	.	TRBJ1-4	TRBV6-5	TGTGCCAGCAGTAACAGGGGTGGCGGGGAAAAACTGTTTTTT	CASSNRGGGEKLFF
.	.	TRBJ1-2	TRBV24-1	TGTGCCACCAGTTCAGGGAACTATGGCTACACCTTC	CATSSGNYGYTF
.	.	TRBJ2-7	TRBV2	TGTGCCAGCACCGAGGGGTACGAGCAGTACTTC	CASTEGYEQYF
.	.	TRBJ1-4	TRBV19	TGTGCCAGTAGCGACAGACAGAATGAAAAACTGTTTTTT	CASSDRQNEKLFF
.	few	TRBJ1-2	TRBV10-2	TGCGCCAGCAGTGCCGGGGTGAACTATGGCTACACCTTC	CASSAGVNYGYTF
TRBD2	.	TRBJ2-7	TRBV5-5	TGTGCCAGCAGCAGCTTCCTCCTAGCGGAAGTAACCTACGAGCAGTACTTC	CASSSFLLAEVTYEQYF
TRBD1	.	TRBJ1-4	TRBV28	TGTGCCAGCAGACAGGGGGCGTTTAATGAAAAACTGTTTTTT	CASRQGAFNEKLFF
.	.	TRBJ1-1	TRBV12-5	TGTGCTAGTGGTTTGACGCCAGGAACTGAAGCTTTCTTT	CASGLTPGTEAFF
.	.	TRBJ1-5	TRBV5-8	TGTGCCAGCAGCTTTAGAGGGAGTAATCAGCCCCAGCATTTT	CASSFRGSNQPQHF
.	once	TRBJ2-4	TRBV3-1/TRBV3-2	TGTGCCAGCAGCCACGGACAGCAAAACATTCAGTACTTC	CASSHGQQNIQYF
.	.	TRBJ2-2	TRBV4-3	TGCGCCAGCAGCCAAGAGACCGGATTAACCGGGGAGCTGTTTTTT	CASSQETGLTGELFF
.	.	TRBJ1-4	TRBV4-1	TGCGCCAGCAGCCAAGGACACCTCAATGAAAAACTGTTTTTT	CASSQGHLNEKLFF
TRBD1	.	TRBJ1-5	TRBV5-1	TGCGCCAGCAGCGAAGGGACAGGGGGTCAGCCCCAGCATTTT	CASSEGTGGQPQHF
TRBD2	once	TRBJ2-7	TRBV29-1	TGCAGCGTTGAGGGGGGGTACGGCGAGCAGTACTTC	CSVEGGYGEQYF
.	.	TRBJ2-7	TRBV5-6	TGTGCCAGCAGCTTCTTATACGAGCAGTACTTC	CASSFLYEQYF
.	.	TRBJ1-3	TRBV6-2/TRBV6-3	TGTGCCAGCATCTACTCTCGAATACAGGGATTCAGCACCATATATTTT	CASIYSRIQGFSTIYF
.	once	TRBJ2-1	TRBV9	TGTGCCAGCAGCGTAGGTCAGGGCTCCTACAATGAGCAGTTCTTC	CASSVGQGSYNEQFF
TRBD1	few	TRBJ2-5	TRBV6-6	TGTGCCAGCTCGCCTATAGGGACAGGGGCAGAAGAGACCCAGTACTTC	CASSPIGTGAEETQYF
.	.	TRBJ2-1	TRBV30	TGTGCCTGGAGTCCTAGCCGCGTCTATGGATCCTACAATGAGCAGTTCTTC	CAWSPSRVYGSYNEQFF
TRBD1	.	TRBJ2-5	TRBV5-4	TGTGCCAGCAGCTCTGGATGGGGGACAGGGGGCCAAGAGACCCAGTACTTC	CASSSGWGTGGQETQYF
.	many	TRBJ1-3	TRBV19	TGTGCCAGTAGCCCCTCTGGGGTTGGAAACACCATATATTTT	CASSPSGVGNTIYF
.	.	TRBJ2-3	TRBV2	TGTGCCAGCAGCCTGTCCTTGCGGATTCACACAGATACGCAGTATTTT	CASSLSLRIHTDTQYF
.	.	TRBJ2-2	TRBV3-1/TRBV3-2	TGTGCCAGCAGCCAAGCCCACACCGGGGAGCTGTTTTTT	CASSQAHTGELFF
.	once	TRBJ2-7	TRBV28	TGTGCCAGCAGCTCACAGCTACGAGGCTCCTACGAGCAGTACTTC	CASSSQLRGSYEQYF
.	.	TRBJ2-7	TRBV7-2	TGTGCCAGCAGCTTATATAGCGCCATCTCCTACGAGCAGTACTTC	CASSLYSAISYEQYF
.	.	TRBJ2-1	TRBV2	TGTGCCAGCAGTGGGTACAATGAGCAGTTCTTC	CASSGYNEQFF
.	.	TRBJ2-7	TRBV27	TGTGCCAGCAGTCCTGGGGCAGTGGCATACGAGCAGTACTTC	CASSPGAVAYEQYF
.	.	TRBJ1-6	TRBV7-9	TGTGCCAGCAGCTCCGGGGGGGCCGACAGCTCCTATAATTCACCCCTCCACTTT	CASSSGGADSSYNSPLHF
.	.	TRBJ2-7	TRBV19	TGTGCCAGTAGTACAACAGCTGCCTACGAGCAGTACTTC	CASSTTAAYEQYF